What follows is one TCR beta chain and its context. As yet, its antigen is unknown. The sample belongs to a study of blood T cells in healthy people across ages. Study-wide findings and caveats: While age rose, TCR beta diversity per million T cells dropped in a roughly linear way.

This CDR3 has 15 residues. The V end lost 1 base, the J end lost 5 bases, and 14 bases lay between the germline ends. In germline, CDR1 is LGHDT, CDR2 YNNKEL (reference sequence). A second PCR, run for about 6 to 11 cycles, used a sample-barcoded 5' primer plus a J-beta primer mix. TCRdb re-derived calls from the 5' RACE reads in MiXCR, one entry per CDR3 protein. The profile shows 650,000 to 950,000 distinct CDR3 sequences, approximately 44% of them singletons. The source material was blood. This rearrangement joins TRBV3-1 to TRBJ2-5; D might be TRBD2 (6 bases). This clonotype was obtained from a man aged 55 to 70 in good health. Here the CDR3 reads CASSQAATRGETQYF. CDR3 coding DNA: TGTGCCAGCAGCCAAGCTGCGACTAGAGGGGAGACCCAGTACTTC.